Following are 23 T cell receptor beta chains from one sample sequenced in a study of cytomegalovirus exposure and HLA in healthy donors. With 60 Vbeta and 13 Jbeta primers, the PCR was carried out. The protocol was immunoSEQ multiplex PCR, while the TCRdb copy is restricted to in-frame clones and leaves out a portion. The clone table shows 140,000 to 150,000 clones, with the ten largest holding roughly 1.6%. Sequences were obtained from PBMCs. Source of these receptors: a woman between 50 and 59 years old in good health and CMV-seronegative.

This chain connects TRBV4-1 to TRBJ2-1; possible D gene TRBD2, 6 bases. Germline values: CDR1 MGHRA, CDR2 YSYEKL. Trimming stripped 4 bases from V and 4 bases from J, with 20 bases between. The CDR3 consists of 17 residues. CDR3 residues: CASSRTFGGTGYNEQFF. CDR3 DNA sequence: TGCGCCAGCAGCCGGACTTTTGGAGGGACTGGATACAATGAGCAGTTCTTC.

The V call is TRBV18, the J call TRBJ2-5, with TRBD2 as a possible D gene (5 bases). Germline lookup yields CDR1 KGHSH and CDR2 LQKENI. The V end lost 2 bases, the J end lost 0 bases, and 7 bases lay between the germline ends. The CDR3 is 14 amino acids. The CDR3 here is CASSPDYYQETQYF. The CDR3, as DNA: TGTGCCAGCTCACCAGACTATTACCAAGAGACCCAGTACTTC.

This rearrangement joins TRBV30 to TRBJ1-3, with D unresolved. This CDR3 comprises 14 residues. Germline values: CDR1 GTSNPN, CDR2 SVGIG (reference sequence). The germline V and J ends were trimmed by 0 bases and 0 bases, with 6 bases remaining between them. CDR3 nucleotide sequence: TGTGCCTGGAGTGTAACTGTCTCTGGAAACACCATATATTTT. Protein product: CAWSVTVSGNTIYF.

The genes are TRBV10-1 and TRBJ2-5; 13 nucleotides line up with TRBD2. With 4 bases clipped from V and 0 bases from J, the junction kept 2 bases outside the gene matches. The germline V gene has CDR1 WNHNN and CDR2 SYGVQD (reference sequence). This CDR3 spans 16 amino acids. The CDR3: CASSVGTSGDQETQYF. The CDR3 DNA follows: TGCGCCAGCAGTGTCGGGACTAGCGGGGACCAAGAGACCCAGTACTTC.

This sequence joins TRBV28 and TRBJ2-1; D uncertain. CDR1 is MDHEN and CDR2 is SYDVKM in the germline V gene. This CDR3 has 16 amino acids. V dropped 9 bases and J dropped 1 base, with 19 bases sitting between them. The CDR3 DNA follows: TGTGCCAGACTCTCTAGAGTCCCGGGTTCCTACAATGAGCAGTTCTTC. Translation gives CARLSRVPGSYNEQFF. The full variable domain, in which reference TRBV28 and TRBJ2-1 provide the parts outside the CDR3, is DVKVTQSSRYLVKRTGEKVFLECVQDMDHENMFWYRQDPGLGLRLIYFSYDVKMKEKGDIPEGYSVSREKKERFSLILESASTNQTSMYLCARLSRVPGSYNEQFFGPGTRLTVL.

The rearrangement uses TRBV28 and TRBJ1-2; D possibly corresponds to TRBD1 (5 bases). V lost 7 bases, J lost 4 bases, and 13 bases lay in between. The germline CDR1 and CDR2 sequences are MDHEN and SYDVKM. The CDR3 has 13 amino acids. The CDR3 here is CASTRVTAYGYTF. In DNA, the CDR3 is TGTGCCAGCACCAGGGTGACGGCCTATGGCTACACCTTC.

The gene calls are TRBV18 and TRBJ2-3; 8 positions match TRBD1. CDR3 length: 16 amino acids. Germline V gives CDR1 KGHSH, CDR2 LQKENI. The trim removed 1 base at V and 8 bases at J, leaving 11 bases unmatched. CDR3 sequence: CASSPLGQGSTVTQYF. The CDR3, as DNA: TGTGCCAGCTCACCACTAGGACAGGGAAGCACTGTTACGCAGTATTTT.

This chain uses TRBV10-3 with TRBJ2-3, with 8 positions matching TRBD2. CDR3 length equals 17 residues. V gave up 0 bases and J gave up 2 bases; unmatched junction bases: 7. The germline V gene encodes CDR1 ENHRY and CDR2 SYGVKD. The chain's CDR3 is CAISESRLAGFTDTQYF. The CDR3 coding sequence is TGTGCCATCAGTGAGTCACGTCTAGCGGGCTTCACAGATACGCAGTATTTT.

The chain joins TRBV19 to TRBJ1-2; TRBD1 aligns across 8 bases. This CDR3 comprises 14 residues. CDR1 is LNHDA, CDR2 SQIVND, per germline (reference sequence). The V gene end was trimmed by 4 bases and the J gene end by 2 bases; junction bases not matched to a gene: 3. The CDR3 is CASSTRQGNYGYTF. In DNA form, the CDR3 reads TGTGCCAGTAGTACACGACAGGGGAACTATGGCTACACCTTC.

The chain couples TRBV28 to TRBJ1-2; D possibly corresponds to TRBD1 (6 bases). This CDR3 is built from 13 residues. Germline CDR1 reads MDHEN; CDR2 reads SYDVKM. Trimming removed 4 bases from V and 8 bases from J, with 14 bases in between. The CDR3 protein is CASSSGHPWGYTF. In DNA, the CDR3 is TGTGCCAGCAGTTCGGGACACCCTTGGGGCTACACCTTC.

The chain employs TRBV5-1 and TRBJ2-3, with 8 bases fitting TRBD1. V lost 3 bases, J lost 5 bases, and 5 bases stayed unmatched. Germline-derived CDR1 and CDR2 are SGHRS and YFSETQ. This CDR3 contains 14 residues. CDR3 in amino acids: CASSWYRGEDTQYF. The CDR3 DNA reads as TGCGCCAGCAGCTGGTACAGGGGGGAAGATACGCAGTATTTT.

The rearrangement joins TRBV5-1 to TRBJ2-7; 13 bases match TRBD2. CDR3 size: 17 residues. The germline V gene encodes CDR1 SGHRS and CDR2 YFSETQ. V lost 4 bases and J lost 0; bases outside the gene matches: 7. CDR3 nucleotides: TGCGCCAGCAGCAGAACCGGGACTAGCGGGACCTCCTACGAGCAGTACTTC. Its protein product is CASSRTGTSGTSYEQYF.

The CDR3 sequence: CASREAGAIHEQFF. The CDR3 DNA sequence: TGTGCCAGCAGAGAAGCGGGAGCAATACATGAGCAGTTCTTC. The chain has TRBV27 and TRBJ2-1; 8 bases map to TRBD2. Germline lookup yields CDR1 MNHEY and CDR2 SMNVEV (reference sequence). The CDR3 is made up of 14 amino acids. With V trimmed by 6 bases and J by 8 bases, 9 bases remained unmatched.

J is TRBJ2-1 and V is TRBV5-4; 7 bases map to TRBD2. CDR1 is SGHNT, CDR2 YYREEE, per germline (reference sequence). The length of the CDR3 is 15 residues. The V segment lost 0 bases and the J segment 1 base; nucleotides outside the gene matches: 1. This chain's CDR3 is CASSLDGGSYNEQFF. The CDR3 DNA sequence: TGTGCCAGCAGCTTGGACGGGGGGTCCTACAATGAGCAGTTCTTC.

The chain has TRBV9 and TRBJ2-1; 9 nucleotides agree with TRBD2. The germline V gene encodes CDR1 SGDLS and CDR2 YYNGEE. The CDR3 loop spans 18 amino acids. Unmatched junction bases numbered 13, after V lost 4 bases and J lost 2 bases. In DNA, the CDR3 is TGTGCCAGCAGCTCGCGAGCCCCGGGACTAGCAACCTACAATGAGCAGTTCTTC. This gives the protein CASSSRAPGLATYNEQFF.

The rearrangement uses TRBV19 and TRBJ2-7, with TRBD1 matching 7 bases. With 4 bases clipped from V and 2 bases from J, the junction kept 8 bases outside the gene matches. The CDR3 extends over 15 amino acids. Germline values: CDR1 LNHDA, CDR2 SQIVND (reference sequence). CDR3 loop: CASSTRQGTPYEQYF. CDR3 sequence (DNA): TGTGCCAGTAGTACCCGACAGGGAACCCCCTACGAGCAGTACTTC.

The chain joins TRBV19 to TRBJ1-1; 7 bases align to TRBD1. V lost 5 bases and J lost 0; bases outside the gene matches: 6. CDR3 size: 15 residues. Germline loops: CDR1 LNHDA, CDR2 SQIVND (reference sequence). This CDR3 reads CASSLQGTLNTEAFF. CDR3 DNA: TGTGCCAGTAGTTTACAGGGGACCCTGAACACTGAAGCTTTCTTT.

The rearrangement uses TRBV28 and TRBJ2-4; maybe TRBD2 (6 bases). Germline V gene sequence: CDR1 MDHEN, CDR2 SYDVKM. CDR3 length: 14 residues. The V gene lost 8 bases and the J gene lost 8 bases, with 19 bases spanning the gap. Here the CDR3 reads CASQPPGLRDIQYF. As DNA, the CDR3 is TGTGCCAGCCAACCACCCGGACTAAGGGACATTCAGTACTTC. Complete variable domain (other parts from reference TRBV28 and TRBJ2-4): DVKVTQSSRYLVKRTGEKVFLECVQDMDHENMFWYRQDPGLGLRLIYFSYDVKMKEKGDIPEGYSVSREKKERFSLILESASTNQTSMYLCASQPPGLRDIQYFGAGTRLSVL.

This sequence joins TRBV14 and TRBJ2-1; D gene uncertain. This CDR3 has 16 amino acids. Trimming removed 1 base from V and 10 bases from J, with 20 bases in between. The germline CDR1 and CDR2 sequences are SGHDN and FVKESK. CDR3 sequence reads: CASSQVMAGRSGEQFF. The CDR3 DNA reads as TGTGCCAGCAGCCAAGTCATGGCTGGCAGATCAGGCGAGCAGTTCTTC.

This chain uses TRBV14 with TRBJ1-2; the D is unclear. Germline V gene data show CDR1 as SGHDN and CDR2 as FVKESK. This CDR3 comprises 12 residues. V was shortened by 1 base and J by 5 bases, with 5 bases between the two germline ends. Written as DNA, the CDR3 is TGTGCCAGCAGCCAAGGGCCATATGGCTACACCTTC. Translated: CASSQGPYGYTF.

The rearrangement joins TRBV29-1 to TRBJ2-3, with D possibly matching TRBD2 (6 bases). The ends were cut back, 4 bases at V and 0 bases at J, with 14 bases in the middle. The germline V gene has CDR1 SQVTM and CDR2 ANQGSEA. CDR3 length: 15 residues. This CDR3 reads CSVGGAGSSTDTQYF. CDR3 bases: TGCAGCGTTGGAGGGGCGGGGTCTAGCACAGATACGCAGTATTTT.

The chain carries TRBV28 and TRBJ1-4; D unclear. Trimming shortened V by 5 bases and J by 8 bases, and 12 bases separated the two germline ends. Germline CDR1 is MDHEN and CDR2 is SYDVKM. The CDR3 extends over 13 amino acids. DNA of the CDR3: TGTGCCAGCAGTGTCCGGACGGGAGAAAAACTGTTTTTT. Residues: CASSVRTGEKLFF.

The V and J genes are TRBV4-2 and TRBJ2-4; 7 nucleotides match TRBD2. The CDR3 length is 16 residues. Per germline, CDR1 LGHNA and CDR2 YNFKEQ. V trimming: 0 bases; J trimming: 7 bases; junction bases outside the gene matches: 9. CDR3 in amino acids: CASSQEGSGARNIQYF. CDR3 nucleotide sequence: TGTGCCAGCAGCCAAGAGGGAAGCGGGGCAAGGAACATTCAGTACTTC.